This T cell receptor beta chain was sequenced for a study of response to subunit inactivated influenza vaccine. TCRdb reanalysed the RT-PCR reads using MiXCR and keeps one entry per CDR3 protein. Here the sample spans 540,000 or so distinct CDR3 sequences, 10% to 15% being singletons. This clonotype was recorded at least ten times. The germline V gene has CDR1 MNHEY and CDR2 SVGEGT. The CDR3 has 17 amino acids. V shed 1 base and J 2 bases; nucleotides not matched to a gene: 5. This TCR was recovered from a man aged 45-60 years who received an inactivated influenza vaccine. This specimen was PBMCs from blood, taken about 40 days after vaccination. The chain couples TRBV6-2 or TRBV6-3 to TRBJ1-5, with 10 bases aligning to TRBD1. The CDR3 nucleotides read TGTGCCAGCAGTTACTTCGCCGGGACAGGGGGCAATCAGCCCCAGCATTTT. Encoded protein: CASSYFAGTGGNQPQHF.